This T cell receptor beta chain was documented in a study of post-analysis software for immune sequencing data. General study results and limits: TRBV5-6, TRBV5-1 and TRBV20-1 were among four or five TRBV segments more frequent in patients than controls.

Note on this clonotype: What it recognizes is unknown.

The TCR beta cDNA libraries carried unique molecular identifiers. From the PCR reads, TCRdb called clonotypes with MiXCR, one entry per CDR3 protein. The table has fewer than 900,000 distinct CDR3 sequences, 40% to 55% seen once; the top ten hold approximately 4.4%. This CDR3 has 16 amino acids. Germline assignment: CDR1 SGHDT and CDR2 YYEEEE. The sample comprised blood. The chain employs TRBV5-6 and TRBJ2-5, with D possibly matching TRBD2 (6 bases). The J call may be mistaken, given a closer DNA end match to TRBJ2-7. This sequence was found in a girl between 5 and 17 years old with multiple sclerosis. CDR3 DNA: TGTGCCAGCAGTACCGTGGGGGGACGCGGGGCTAACGAGCAGTACTTC. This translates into CASSTVGGRGANEQYF.